This T cell receptor (beta chain) was obtained from a study of blood T cells in healthy people across ages. The sample, 9 to 10 milliliters of peripheral blood, was drawn from each donor. Study-wide results and caveats: Among T cells, TCR beta diversity per million cells dropped roughly linearly as age rose. Diversity of TCR beta correlated strongly with naive T cell percentage.

Germline CDR1 is ENHRY and CDR2 is SYGVKD. V was pared by 11 bases and J by 0 bases, with 13 bases between. This CDR3 contains 14 residues. With regard to this clonotype: Its antigen is currently unknown.

A sample-barcoded 5' primer and a J-beta primer mix were used in a second PCR of roughly 6 to 11 cycles. TCRdb re-called the 5' RACE reads with MiXCR, one entry per CDR3 protein. There are about 1.7 million distinct CDR3 sequences in the sample; about 28% occur only once, and around 7.7% lies in the top ten. V is TRBV10-3 and J is TRBJ1-4; no clear D. The receptor was isolated from a woman between 25 and 40 years old in good health. Material: blood. The CDR3 here is CAPMREATNEKLFF. In nucleotides, the CDR3 is TGTGCCCCCATGCGAGAGGCAACTAATGAAAAACTGTTTTTT.